This T cell receptor (beta chain) was sequenced during a study of blood T cell repertoires in COVID-19. Across the whole study: The analysed material was cDNA or gDNA that came from T cells, B-cell-depleted T cells, or PBMCs.

This clone showed up just once. Authors' data handling: Estimation of nucleated cell counts relied on the amplification of reference gene primers. Assay used: immunoSEQ multiplex PCR; TCRdb lists only in-frame clones, some missing. That table furnishes V, J and clone size, whereas the DNA furnished D and trimming. The data show roughly 90,000 clones, around 90% seen once. Deletions cut 7 bases from V and 5 bases from J, with 17 bases between. This CDR3 contains 13 residues. The V gene's germline CDR1 is SQVTM and CDR2 ANQGSEA. The chain employs TRBV29-1 and TRBJ2-5; tentative D call: TRBD1 (6 bases). This TCR derives from a man between 45 and 60 years old with COVID-19, enrolled during active disease. The sample consisted of peripheral blood. In DNA, the CDR3 is TGCAGCGCAATTACAGGGTTTGGGGAGACCCAGTACTTC. Protein sequence: CSAITGFGETQYF.